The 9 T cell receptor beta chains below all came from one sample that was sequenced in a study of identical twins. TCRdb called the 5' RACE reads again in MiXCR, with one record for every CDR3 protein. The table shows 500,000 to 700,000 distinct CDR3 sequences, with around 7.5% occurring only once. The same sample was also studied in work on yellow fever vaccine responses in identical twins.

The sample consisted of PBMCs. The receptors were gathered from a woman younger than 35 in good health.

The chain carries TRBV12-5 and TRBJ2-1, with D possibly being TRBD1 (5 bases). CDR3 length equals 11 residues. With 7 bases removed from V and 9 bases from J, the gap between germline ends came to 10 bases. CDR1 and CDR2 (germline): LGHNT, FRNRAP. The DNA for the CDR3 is TGTGCTAGTGTCTTCCAGGGTGAGCAGTTCTTC. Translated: CASVFQGEQFF.

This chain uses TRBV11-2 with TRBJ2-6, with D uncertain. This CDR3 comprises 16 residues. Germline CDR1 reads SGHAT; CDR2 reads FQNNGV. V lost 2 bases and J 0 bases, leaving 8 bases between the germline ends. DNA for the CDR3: TGTGCCAGCAGCTTAATGTTGAGCTCTGGGGCCAACGTCCTGACTTTC. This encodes CASSLMLSSGANVLTF. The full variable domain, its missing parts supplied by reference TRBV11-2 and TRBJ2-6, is EAGVAQSPRYKIIEKRQSVAFWCNPISGHATLYWYQQILGQGPKLLIQFQNNGVVDDSQLPKDRFSAERLKGVDSTLKIQPAKLEDSAVYLCASSLMLSSGANVLTFGAGSRLTVL.

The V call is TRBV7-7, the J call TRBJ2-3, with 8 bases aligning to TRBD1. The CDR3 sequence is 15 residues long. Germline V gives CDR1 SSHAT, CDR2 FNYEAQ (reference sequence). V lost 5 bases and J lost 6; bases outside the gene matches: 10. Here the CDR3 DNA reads TGTGCCAGCAGCCCCCTCCGGGGACAGGAGGATACGCAGTATTTT. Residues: CASSPLRGQEDTQYF.

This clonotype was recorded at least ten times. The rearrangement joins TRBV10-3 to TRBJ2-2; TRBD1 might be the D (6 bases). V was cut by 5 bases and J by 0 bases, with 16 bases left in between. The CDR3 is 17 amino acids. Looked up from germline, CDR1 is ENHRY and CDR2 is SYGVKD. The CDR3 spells CAISSLYGTPNTGELFF. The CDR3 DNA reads TGTGCCATCAGTTCGTTATACGGGACACCGAACACCGGGGAGCTGTTTTTT.

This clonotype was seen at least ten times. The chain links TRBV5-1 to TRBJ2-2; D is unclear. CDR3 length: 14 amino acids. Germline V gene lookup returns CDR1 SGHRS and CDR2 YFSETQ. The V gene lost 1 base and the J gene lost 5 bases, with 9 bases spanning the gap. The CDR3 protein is CASSLFAQTGELFF. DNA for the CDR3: TGCGCCAGCAGCTTGTTCGCGCAAACCGGGGAGCTGTTTTTT.

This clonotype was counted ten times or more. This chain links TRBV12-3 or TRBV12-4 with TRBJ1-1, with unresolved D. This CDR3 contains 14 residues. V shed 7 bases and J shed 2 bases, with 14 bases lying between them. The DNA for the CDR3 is TGTGCCAGCACCCTTGGCGAGGCCAACACTGAAGCTTTCTTT. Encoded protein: CASTLGEANTEAFF.

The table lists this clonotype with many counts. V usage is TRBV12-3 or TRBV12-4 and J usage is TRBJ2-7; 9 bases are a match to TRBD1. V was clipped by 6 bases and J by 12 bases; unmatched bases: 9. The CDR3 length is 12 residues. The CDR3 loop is CASSSGQGERYF. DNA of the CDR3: TGTGCCAGCAGCTCGGGACAGGGAGAAAGGTACTTC.

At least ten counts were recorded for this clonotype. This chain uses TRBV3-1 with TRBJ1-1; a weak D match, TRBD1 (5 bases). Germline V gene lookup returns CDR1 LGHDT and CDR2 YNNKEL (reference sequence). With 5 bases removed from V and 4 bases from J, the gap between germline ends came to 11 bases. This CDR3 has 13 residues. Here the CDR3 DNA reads TGTGCCAGCAGCTACACCGGGGGCACTGAAGCTTTCTTT. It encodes CASSYTGGTEAFF.

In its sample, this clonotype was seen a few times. DNA for the CDR3: TGTGCCAGCAGTCGGGGGGGCGCGTGGACCGGGGAGCTGTTTTTT. It translates to CASSRGGAWTGELFF. The genes are TRBV28 and TRBJ2-2, with TRBD2 matching 8 bases. Germline CDR1 is MDHEN and CDR2 is SYDVKM. The CDR3 runs 15 residues. J lost 5 bases, V lost 5 bases, and 7 bases had no gene match.